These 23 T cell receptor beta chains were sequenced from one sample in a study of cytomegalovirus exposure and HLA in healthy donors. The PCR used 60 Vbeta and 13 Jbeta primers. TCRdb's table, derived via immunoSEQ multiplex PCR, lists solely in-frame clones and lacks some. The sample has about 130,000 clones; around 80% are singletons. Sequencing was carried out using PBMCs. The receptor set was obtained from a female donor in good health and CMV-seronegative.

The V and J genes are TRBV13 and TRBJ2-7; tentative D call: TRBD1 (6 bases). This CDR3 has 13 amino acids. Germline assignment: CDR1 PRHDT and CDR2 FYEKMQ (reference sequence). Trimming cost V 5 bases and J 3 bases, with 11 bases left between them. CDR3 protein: CASSPPDSYEQYF. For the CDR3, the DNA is TGTGCCAGCAGCCCCCCGGACAGCTACGAGCAGTACTTC.

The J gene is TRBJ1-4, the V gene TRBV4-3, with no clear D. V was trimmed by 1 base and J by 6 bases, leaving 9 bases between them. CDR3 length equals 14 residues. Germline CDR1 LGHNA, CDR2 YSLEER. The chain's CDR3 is CASSQGMGYEKLFF. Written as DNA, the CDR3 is TGCGCCAGCAGCCAAGGAATGGGCTATGAAAAACTGTTTTTT.

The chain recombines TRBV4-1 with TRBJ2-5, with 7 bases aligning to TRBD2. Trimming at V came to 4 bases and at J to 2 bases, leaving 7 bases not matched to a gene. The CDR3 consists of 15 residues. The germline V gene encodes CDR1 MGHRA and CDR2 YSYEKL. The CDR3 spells CASSRNSGGQETQYF. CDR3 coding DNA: TGCGCCAGCAGCCGAAATTCGGGAGGACAAGAGACCCAGTACTTC.

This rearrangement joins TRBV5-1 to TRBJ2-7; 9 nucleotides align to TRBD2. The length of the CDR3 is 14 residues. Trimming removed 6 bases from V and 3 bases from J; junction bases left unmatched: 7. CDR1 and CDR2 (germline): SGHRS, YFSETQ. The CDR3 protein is CASKPGLAIYEQYF. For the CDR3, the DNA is TGCGCCAGCAAGCCGGGACTAGCTATCTACGAGCAGTACTTC.

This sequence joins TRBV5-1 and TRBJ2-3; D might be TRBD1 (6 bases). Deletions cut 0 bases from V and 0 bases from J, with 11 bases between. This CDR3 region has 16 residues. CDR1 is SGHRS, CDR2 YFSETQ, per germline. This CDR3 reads CASSLVQGMSTDTQYF. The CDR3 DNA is TGCGCCAGCAGCTTGGTCCAGGGGATGAGCACAGATACGCAGTATTTT.

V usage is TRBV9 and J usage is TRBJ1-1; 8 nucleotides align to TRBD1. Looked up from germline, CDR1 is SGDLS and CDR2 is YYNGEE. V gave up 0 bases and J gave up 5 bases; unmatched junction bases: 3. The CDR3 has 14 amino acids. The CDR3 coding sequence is TGTGCCAGCAGCGTAGGCAGGGGGCATACTGAAGCTTTCTTT. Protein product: CASSVGRGHTEAFF.

The CDR3 sequence: CASSLATGGLEKLFF. The CDR3 DNA reads as TGTGCCAGCAGCTTAGCGACAGGGGGCTTGGAAAAACTGTTTTTT. The gene calls are TRBV7-9 and TRBJ1-4; 10 bases map to TRBD1. Trimming took 0 bases from V and 8 from J; bases not matched to a gene: 3. CDR1 and CDR2 (germline): SEHNR, FQNEAQ (reference sequence). The CDR3 is 15 residues long.

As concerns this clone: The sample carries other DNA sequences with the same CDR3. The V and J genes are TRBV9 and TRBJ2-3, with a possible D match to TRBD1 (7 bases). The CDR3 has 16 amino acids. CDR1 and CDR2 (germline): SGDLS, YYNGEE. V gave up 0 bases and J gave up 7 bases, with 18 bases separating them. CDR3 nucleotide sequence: TGTGCCAGCAGCGTAGGCTCAGGGGGAGGTTGGTATACGCAGTATTTT. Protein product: CASSVGSGGGWYTQYF. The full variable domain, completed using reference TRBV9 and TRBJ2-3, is DSGVTQTPKHLITATGQRVTLRCSPRSGDLSVYWYQQSLDQGLQFLIQYYNGEERAKGNILERFSAQQFPDLHSELNLSSLELGDSALYFCASSVGSGGGWYTQYFGPGTRLTVL.

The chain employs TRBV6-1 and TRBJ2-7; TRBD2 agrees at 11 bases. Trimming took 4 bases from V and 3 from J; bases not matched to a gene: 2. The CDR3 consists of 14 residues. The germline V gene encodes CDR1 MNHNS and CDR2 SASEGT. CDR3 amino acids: CASSVTSGDYEQYF. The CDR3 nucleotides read TGTGCCAGCAGTGTGACTAGCGGGGACTACGAGCAGTACTTC.

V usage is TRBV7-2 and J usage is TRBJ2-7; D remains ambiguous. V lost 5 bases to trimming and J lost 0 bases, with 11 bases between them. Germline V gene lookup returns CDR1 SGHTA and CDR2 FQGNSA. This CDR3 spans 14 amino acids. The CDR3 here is CASSPVHTSYEQYF. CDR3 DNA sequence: TGTGCCAGCAGCCCGGTCCATACCTCCTACGAGCAGTACTTC.

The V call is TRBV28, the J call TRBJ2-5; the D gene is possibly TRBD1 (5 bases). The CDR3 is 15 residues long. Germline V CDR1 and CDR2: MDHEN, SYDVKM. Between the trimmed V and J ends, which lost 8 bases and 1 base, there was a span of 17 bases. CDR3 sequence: CASARTRTVQETQYF. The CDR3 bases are TGTGCCAGCGCGAGGACAAGGACGGTCCAAGAGACCCAGTACTTC.

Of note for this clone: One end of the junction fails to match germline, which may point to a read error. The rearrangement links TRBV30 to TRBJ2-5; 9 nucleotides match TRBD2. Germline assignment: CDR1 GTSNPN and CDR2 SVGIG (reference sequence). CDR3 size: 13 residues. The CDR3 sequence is CATSPGTSPARHF. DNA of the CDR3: TGTGCCACGTCTCCCGGGACTAGCCCCGCTAGGCACTTC.

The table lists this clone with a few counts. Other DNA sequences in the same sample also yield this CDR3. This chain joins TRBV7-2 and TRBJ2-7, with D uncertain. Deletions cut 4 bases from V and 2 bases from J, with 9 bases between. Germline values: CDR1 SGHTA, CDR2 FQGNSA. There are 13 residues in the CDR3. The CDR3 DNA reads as TGTGCCAGCAGCTCATCGGTCACCTACGAGCAGTACTTC. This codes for CASSSSVTYEQYF.

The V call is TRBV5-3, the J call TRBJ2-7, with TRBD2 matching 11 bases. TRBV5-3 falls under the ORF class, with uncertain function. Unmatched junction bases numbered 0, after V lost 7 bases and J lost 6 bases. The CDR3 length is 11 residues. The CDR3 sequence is CARLAGGEQYF. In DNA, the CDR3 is TGTGCCAGACTAGCGGGAGGCGAGCAGTACTTC.

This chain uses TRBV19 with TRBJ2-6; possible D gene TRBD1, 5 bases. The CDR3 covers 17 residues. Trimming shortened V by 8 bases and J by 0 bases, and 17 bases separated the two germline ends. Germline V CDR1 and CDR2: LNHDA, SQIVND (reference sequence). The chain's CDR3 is CASGTDRLNSGANVLTF. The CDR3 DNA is TGTGCCAGTGGCACCGACAGACTTAACTCTGGGGCCAACGTCCTGACTTTC.

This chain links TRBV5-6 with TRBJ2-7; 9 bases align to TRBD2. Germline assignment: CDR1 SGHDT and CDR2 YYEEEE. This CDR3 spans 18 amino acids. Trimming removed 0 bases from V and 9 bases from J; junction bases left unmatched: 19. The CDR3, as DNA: TGTGCCAGCAGCTTGGAGGGGATTAGCGGGAGTGATTTTGGGGTGCAGTACTTC. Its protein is CASSLEGISGSDFGVQYF.

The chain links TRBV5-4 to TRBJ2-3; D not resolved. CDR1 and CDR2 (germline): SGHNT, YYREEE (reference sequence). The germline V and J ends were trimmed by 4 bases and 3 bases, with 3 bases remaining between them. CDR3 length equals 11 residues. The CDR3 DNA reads TGTGCCAGCAGCCAGACAGATACGCAGTATTTT. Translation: CASSQTDTQYF.

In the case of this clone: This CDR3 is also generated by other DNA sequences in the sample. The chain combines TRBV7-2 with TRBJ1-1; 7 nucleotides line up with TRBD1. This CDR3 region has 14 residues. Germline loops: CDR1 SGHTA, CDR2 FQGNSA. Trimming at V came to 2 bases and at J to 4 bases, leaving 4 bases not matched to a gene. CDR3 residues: CASSLQGDGTEAFF. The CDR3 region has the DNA TGTGCCAGCAGCTTACAGGGGGATGGCACTGAAGCTTTCTTT. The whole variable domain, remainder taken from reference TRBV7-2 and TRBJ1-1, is GAGVSQSPSNKVTEKGKDVELRCDPISGHTALYWYRQSLGQGLEFLIYFQGNSAPDKSGLPSDRFSAERTGGSVSTLTIQRTQQEDSAVYLCASSLQGDGTEAFFGQGTRLTVV.

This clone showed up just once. Here the CDR3 DNA reads TGTGCCAGCAGTTTAGCGGGGCAGAGCAATCAGCCCCAGCATTTT. Its translation: CASSLAGQSNQPQHF. The chain has TRBV28 and TRBJ1-5, with D tentatively TRBD1 (5 bases). CDR3 length equals 15 residues. Germline CDR1 reads MDHEN; CDR2 reads SYDVKM. The V end was cut by 2 bases, the J end by 1 base, with 9 bases between.

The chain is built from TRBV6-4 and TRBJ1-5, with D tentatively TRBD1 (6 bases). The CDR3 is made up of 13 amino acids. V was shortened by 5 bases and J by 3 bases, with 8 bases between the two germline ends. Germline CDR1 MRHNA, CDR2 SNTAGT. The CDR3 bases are TGTGCCAGCAGTCGGGACACCAATCAGCCCCAGCATTTT. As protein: CASSRDTNQPQHF.

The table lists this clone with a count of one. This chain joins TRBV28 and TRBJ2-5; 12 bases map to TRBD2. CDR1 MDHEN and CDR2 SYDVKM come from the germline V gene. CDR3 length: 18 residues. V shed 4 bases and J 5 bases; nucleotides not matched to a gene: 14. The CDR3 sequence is CASSSPGTSGRGGETQYF. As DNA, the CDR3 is TGTGCCAGCAGTTCTCCGGGGACTAGCGGGCGAGGGGGGGAGACCCAGTACTTC. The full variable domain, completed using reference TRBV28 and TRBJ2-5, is DVKVTQSSRYLVKRTGEKVFLECVQDMDHENMFWYRQDPGLGLRLIYFSYDVKMKEKGDIPEGYSVSREKKERFSLILESASTNQTSMYLCASSSPGTSGRGGETQYFGPGTRLLVL.

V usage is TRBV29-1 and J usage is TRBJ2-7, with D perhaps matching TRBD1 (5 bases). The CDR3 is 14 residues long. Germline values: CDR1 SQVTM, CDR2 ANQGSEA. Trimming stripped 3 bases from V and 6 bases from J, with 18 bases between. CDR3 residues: CSVDGAGWTSEQYF. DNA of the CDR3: TGCAGCGTTGACGGCGCAGGGTGGACGTCCGAGCAGTACTTC.

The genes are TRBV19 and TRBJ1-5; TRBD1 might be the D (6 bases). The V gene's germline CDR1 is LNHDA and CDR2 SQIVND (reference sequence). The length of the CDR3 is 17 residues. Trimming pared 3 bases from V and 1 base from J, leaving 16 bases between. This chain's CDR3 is CASSIPHDRTSNQPQHF. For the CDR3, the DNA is TGTGCCAGTAGTATCCCCCACGACAGGACCAGCAATCAGCCCCAGCATTTT.